The present TCR beta chain was sequenced within a study of blood T cell repertoires in COVID-19. The CDR3 is made up of 14 amino acids. V was clipped by 0 bases and J by 5 bases, with 12 bases between them. The germline CDR1 and CDR2 sequences are SGHDT and YYEEEE. Method: immunoSEQ multiplex PCR; TCRdb's copy keeps in-frame clones and lacks some. Here the sample spans roughly 140,000 clones, around 90% being singletons. V usage is TRBV5-6 and J usage is TRBJ2-7; tentative D call: TRBD1 (6 bases). The sample taken for sequencing was peripheral blood. This TCR derives from an older woman with active or convalescent COVID-19. In DNA form, the CDR3 reads TGTGCCAGCAGCTTGGCAGGGGTACTAAACGAGCAGTACTTC. It translates to CASSLAGVLNEQYF.